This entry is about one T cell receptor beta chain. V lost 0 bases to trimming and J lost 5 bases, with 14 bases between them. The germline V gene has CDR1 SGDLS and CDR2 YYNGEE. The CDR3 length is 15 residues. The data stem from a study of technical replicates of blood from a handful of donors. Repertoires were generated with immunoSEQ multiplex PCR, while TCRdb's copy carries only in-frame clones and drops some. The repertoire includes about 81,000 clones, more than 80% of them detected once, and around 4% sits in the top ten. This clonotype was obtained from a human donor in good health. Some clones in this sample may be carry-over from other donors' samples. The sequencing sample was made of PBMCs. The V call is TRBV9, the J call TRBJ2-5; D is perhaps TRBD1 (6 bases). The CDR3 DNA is TGTGCCAGCAGCGTAGGTCCAGGGGCGTGGGAGACCCAGTACTTC. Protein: CASSVGPGAWETQYF.